The clone carrying this TCR beta chain was recorded many times. What it binds is unknown. Breast cancer patients provided tissue from their axillary draining lymph nodes. MiXCR, run by TCRdb on the multiplex PCR reads, gives a single entry per CDR3 protein. The table shows about 100,000 distinct CDR3 sequences, with about 20% occurring only once. Per the germline V gene, CDR1 is SGHRS and CDR2 is YFSETQ. V was clipped by 4 bases and J by 7 bases, with 18 bases between them. This CDR3 region has 16 residues. This sample was included in a study of breast tumors, draining lymph nodes, adjacent tissues. Findings and limits, study-wide: Tumor TCR diversity was below lymph nodes but above nontumor tissue.

What was sequenced was axillary lymph node tissue. The chain employs TRBV5-1 and TRBJ1-6, with D possibly TRBD1 on 6 matching bases. The TCR originated in a female donor with breast cancer. Some clones in this sample may be carry-over from other donors' samples. This CDR3 reads CASSILGHLKNSPLHF. The CDR3 nucleotides read TGCGCCAGCAGCATCCTGGGACACCTGAAGAATTCACCCCTCCACTTT. The complete variable domain, with remaining parts taken from reference TRBV5-1 and TRBJ1-6, reads KAGVTQTPRYLIKTRGQQVTLSCSPISGHRSVSWYQQTPGQGLQFLFEYFSETQRNKGNFPGRFSGRQFSNSRSEMNVSTLELGDSALYLCASSILGHLKNSPLHFGNGTRLTVT.